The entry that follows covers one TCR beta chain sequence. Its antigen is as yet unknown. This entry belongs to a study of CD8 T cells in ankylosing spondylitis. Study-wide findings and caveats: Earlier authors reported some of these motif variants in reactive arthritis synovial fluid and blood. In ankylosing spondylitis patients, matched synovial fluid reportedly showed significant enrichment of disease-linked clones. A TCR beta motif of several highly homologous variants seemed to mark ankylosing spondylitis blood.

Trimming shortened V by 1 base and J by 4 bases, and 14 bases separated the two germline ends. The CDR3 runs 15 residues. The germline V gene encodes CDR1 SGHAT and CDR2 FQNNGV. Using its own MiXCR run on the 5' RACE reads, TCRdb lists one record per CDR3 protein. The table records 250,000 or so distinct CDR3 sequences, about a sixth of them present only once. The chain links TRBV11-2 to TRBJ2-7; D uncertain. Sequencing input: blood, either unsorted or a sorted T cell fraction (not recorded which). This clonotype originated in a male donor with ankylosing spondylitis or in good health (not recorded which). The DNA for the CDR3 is TGTGCCAGCAGCTTAGTTAGGACCGGGCCTTACGAGCAGTACTTC. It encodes CASSLVRTGPYEQYF.